This T cell receptor beta chain came from a study of T-cell memory formation after mild COVID-19. This clonotype turned up a few times. What it recognizes is unknown. Trimming took 0 bases from V and 2 from J; bases not matched to a gene: 8. The CDR3 totals 18 residues. CDR1 MNHNY and CDR2 SVGAGI come from the germline V gene (reference sequence). Overall study results and limits: Certain responding clones were present in pre-infection memory, suggesting participation of cross-reactive memory. Among clones contracting day 15 to 85, CD4/CD8 was balanced, whereas later expanders leaned CD4+. Chiefly within CM and EM were the contracting CD4+ clones; CD8+ ones were within EMRA.

Researchers used 5'RACE with constant-segment primers to make TCR alpha and TCR beta cDNA libraries that carry sample barcodes and UMIs. TCRdb processed the 5' RACE reads anew with MiXCR; each CDR3 protein has one entry. Of approximately 430,000 distinct CDR3 sequences detected, about a quarter appear once; the ten largest clones hold around 13%. The genes are TRBV6-6 and TRBJ2-1, with 9 positions matching TRBD2. Sequencing used PBMCs or a T cell subset sorted from them (not recorded which). The sequence was obtained from an adult woman who had mild COVID-19 (a few samples of this study predate the infection). Cell type and time point are not known. The CDR3 sequence is CASSYSGGGVRAYNEQFF. CDR3 DNA sequence: TGTGCCAGCAGTTACTCCGGCGGGGGGGTTAGGGCCTACAATGAGCAGTTCTTC.